This paragraph covers one TCR beta chain sequence. Its target is unknown. The sample originates from a study of T cell responses to AZD1222 COVID-19 vaccine. Notes on the study in general: Reports indicate that nearly half of spike-specific TCRs are directed at unmutated variant regions. Once two AZD1222 doses were given, Spike-specific TCR breadth and depth went up. Donor demographics were predominantly white British with a female majority; clonal diversity may be underestimated. All repertoire sampling was performed exclusively after the peak T cell response.

From germline, CDR1 is LNHDA and CDR2 SQIVND (reference sequence). The V and J ends lost 3 bases and 6 bases respectively, with 11 bases between them. CDR3 length equals 13 residues. Here immunoSEQ multiplex PCR was the method, and the copy in TCRdb shows in-frame clones only, minus some. The sample includes about 130,000 clones, 70% to 90% of them seen just once. The V call is TRBV19, the J call TRBJ1-1; D not certain. This sample comprised peripheral blood, obtained on day 0 of AZD1222 vaccination. This TCR derives from an adult in good health. For the CDR3, the DNA is TGTGCCAGTAGTATCTTCGGACGGCCTGAAGCTTTCTTT. It codes for CASSIFGRPEAFF.